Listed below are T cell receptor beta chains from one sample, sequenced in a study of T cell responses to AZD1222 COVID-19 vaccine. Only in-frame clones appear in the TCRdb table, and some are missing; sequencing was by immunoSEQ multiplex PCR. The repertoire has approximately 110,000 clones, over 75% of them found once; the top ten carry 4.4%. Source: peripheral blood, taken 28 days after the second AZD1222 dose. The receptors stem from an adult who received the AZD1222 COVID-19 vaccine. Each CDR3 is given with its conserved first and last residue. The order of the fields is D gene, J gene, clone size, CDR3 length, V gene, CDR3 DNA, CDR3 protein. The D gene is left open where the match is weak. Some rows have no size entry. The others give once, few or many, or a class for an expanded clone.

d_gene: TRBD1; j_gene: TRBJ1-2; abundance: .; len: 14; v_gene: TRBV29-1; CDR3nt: TGCAGCGTTGGGCGGGACAGGGGGCGATATGGCTACACCTTC; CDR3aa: CSVGRDRGRYGYTF
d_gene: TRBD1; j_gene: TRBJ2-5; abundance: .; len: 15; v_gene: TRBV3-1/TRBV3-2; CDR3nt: TGTGCCAGCAGCCCAAGGACAGGGTTCAAAGTGACCCAGTACTTC; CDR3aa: CASSPRTGFKVTQYF
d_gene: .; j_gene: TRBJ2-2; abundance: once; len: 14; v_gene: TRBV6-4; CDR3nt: TGTGCCAGCAGTGACTCTGTGGTTACCGGGGAGCTGTTTTTT; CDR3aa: CASSDSVVTGELFF
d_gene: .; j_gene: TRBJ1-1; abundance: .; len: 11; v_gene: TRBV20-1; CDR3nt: TGCAGTGCTAGAATTAGCACTGAAGCTTTCTTT; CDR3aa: CSARISTEAFF
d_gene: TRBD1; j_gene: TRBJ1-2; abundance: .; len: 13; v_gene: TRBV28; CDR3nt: TGTGCCAGCAGTGGGACAGGACCCTATGGCTACACCTTC; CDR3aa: CASSGTGPYGYTF
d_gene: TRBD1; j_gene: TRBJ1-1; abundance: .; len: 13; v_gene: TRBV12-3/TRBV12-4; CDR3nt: TGTGCCAGCAGGGGGACAGGGAGGACTGAAGCTTTCTTT; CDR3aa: CASRGTGRTEAFF
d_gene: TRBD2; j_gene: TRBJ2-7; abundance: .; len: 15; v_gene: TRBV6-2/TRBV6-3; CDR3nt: TGTGCCAGCAGCCTCAGGGAGGGCCCGCCCTACGAGCAGTACTTC; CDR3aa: CASSLREGPPYEQYF
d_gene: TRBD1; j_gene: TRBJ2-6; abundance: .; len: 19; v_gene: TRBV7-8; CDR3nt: TGTGCCAGCAGCATCAGAGGACAGGGGGCTGAGTATGGGGCCAACGTCCTGACTTTC; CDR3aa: CASSIRGQGAEYGANVLTF
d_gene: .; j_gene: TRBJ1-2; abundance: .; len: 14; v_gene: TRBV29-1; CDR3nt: TGCAGCGTTGATGTGGACAGCTCTAACTATGGCTACACCTTC; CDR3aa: CSVDVDSSNYGYTF
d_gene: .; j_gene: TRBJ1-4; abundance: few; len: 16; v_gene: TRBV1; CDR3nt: TGCACCAGCAGCCAAGATCATCCCAGAAGAAATGAAAAACTGTTTTTT; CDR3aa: CTSSQDHPRRNEKLFF
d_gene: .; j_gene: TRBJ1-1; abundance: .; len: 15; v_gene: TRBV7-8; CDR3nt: TGTGCCAGCAGCGGACGTGGACATATGAACACTGAAGCTTTCTTT; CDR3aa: CASSGRGHMNTEAFF
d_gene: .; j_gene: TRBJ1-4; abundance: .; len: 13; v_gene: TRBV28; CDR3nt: TGTGCCAGCAGTTCACCTGGGGATGAAAAACTGTTTTTT; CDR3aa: CASSSPGDEKLFF
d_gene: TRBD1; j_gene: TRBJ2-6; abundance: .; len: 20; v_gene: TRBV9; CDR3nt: TGTGCCAGCAGCACCCGGACAGGGGGTGTACAAATCTCTGGGGCCAACGTCCTGACTTTC; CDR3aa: CASSTRTGGVQISGANVLTF
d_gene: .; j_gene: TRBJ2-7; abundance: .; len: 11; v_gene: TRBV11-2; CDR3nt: TGTGCCAGCAGCCCCTTATACGAGCAGTACTTC; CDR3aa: CASSPLYEQYF
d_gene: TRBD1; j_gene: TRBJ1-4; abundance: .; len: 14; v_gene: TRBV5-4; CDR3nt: TGTGCCAGCAGCTTACAGGGGGCGGTGGAAAAACTGTTTTTT; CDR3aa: CASSLQGAVEKLFF